The clone carrying this TCR beta chain came up many times. The sample originates from a study of T-cell reconstitution after alpha-beta-depleted transplantation in children. The length of the CDR3 is 12 residues. Looked up from germline, CDR1 is MDHEN and CDR2 is SYDVKM. Trimming left V 2 bases short and J 8 bases short, with 6 bases between. During its preparation, the TCRbeta library received unique molecular identifiers. MiXCR was run by TCRdb on the PCR reads, yielding one entry per CDR3 protein. Here the sample spans 90,000 to 130,000 distinct CDR3 sequences, approximately 6% being singletons. The V and J genes are TRBV28 and TRBJ2-2; the D gene is possibly TRBD2 (5 bases). The sample was PBMCs, mostly from graft donor cells, taken 360 days after TCRalphabeta/CD19-depleted stem cell transplant. This TCR was recovered from a male patient aged 2 to 9 who had a stem cell transplant for acute lymphoblastic leukemia, so the T cells may come from the graft donor. As DNA, the CDR3 is TGTGCCAGCAGTTTACGGGGTGGGGAGCTGTTTTTT. Protein sequence: CASSLRGGELFF.